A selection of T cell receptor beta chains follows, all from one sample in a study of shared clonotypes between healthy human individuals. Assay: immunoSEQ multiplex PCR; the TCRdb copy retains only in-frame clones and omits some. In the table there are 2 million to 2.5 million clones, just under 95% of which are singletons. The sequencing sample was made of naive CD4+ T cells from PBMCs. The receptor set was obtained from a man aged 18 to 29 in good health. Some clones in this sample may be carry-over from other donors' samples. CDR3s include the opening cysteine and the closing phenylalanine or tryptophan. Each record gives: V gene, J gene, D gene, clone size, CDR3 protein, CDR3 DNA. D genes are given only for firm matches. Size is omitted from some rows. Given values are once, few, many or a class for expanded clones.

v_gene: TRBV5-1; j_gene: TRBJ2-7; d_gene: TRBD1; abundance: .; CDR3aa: CASSLQPGGLPNEQYF; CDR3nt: TGCGCCAGCAGCTTACAACCAGGGGGCTTACCTAACGAGCAGTACTTC
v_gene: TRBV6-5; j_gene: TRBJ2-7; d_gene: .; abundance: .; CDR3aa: CASCAGGPPYEQYF; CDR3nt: TGTGCCAGCTGCGCCGGGGGACCTCCCTACGAGCAGTACTTC
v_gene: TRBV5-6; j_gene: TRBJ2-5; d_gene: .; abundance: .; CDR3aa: CASTRGRQETQYF; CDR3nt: TGTGCCAGCACCCGAGGTCGACAAGAGACCCAGTACTTC
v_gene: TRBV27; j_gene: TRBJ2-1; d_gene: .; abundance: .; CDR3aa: CASSFRPFDSTYNEQFF; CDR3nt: TGTGCCAGCAGTTTTCGGCCTTTTGACTCTACCTACAATGAGCAGTTCTTC
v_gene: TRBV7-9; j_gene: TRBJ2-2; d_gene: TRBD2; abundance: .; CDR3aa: CASSIGASGRRGAGELFF; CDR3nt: TGTGCCAGCAGCATAGGGGCTAGCGGGAGAAGGGGCGCCGGGGAGCTGTTTTTT
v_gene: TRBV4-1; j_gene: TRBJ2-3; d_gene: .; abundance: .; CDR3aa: CASSQLNPGDTQYF; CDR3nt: TGCGCCAGCAGCCAACTGAATCCGGGGGATACGCAGTATTTT
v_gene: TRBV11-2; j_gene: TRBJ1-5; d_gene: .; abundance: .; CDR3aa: CASDGRQLDQPQHF; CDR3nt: TGTGCCAGCGATGGGCGGCAGCTCGATCAGCCCCAGCATTTT
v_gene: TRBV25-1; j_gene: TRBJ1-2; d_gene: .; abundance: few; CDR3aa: CASSEAAVGYTF; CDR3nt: TGTGCCAGCAGTGAAGCGGCAGTTGGCTACACCTTC
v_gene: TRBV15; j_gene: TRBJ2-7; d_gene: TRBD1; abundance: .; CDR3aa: CATSRGSGTGAREQYF; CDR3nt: TGTGCCACCAGCAGAGGGTCCGGGACAGGGGCTCGAGAGCAGTACTTC
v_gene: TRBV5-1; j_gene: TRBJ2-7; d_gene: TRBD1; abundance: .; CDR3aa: CASSSTGGSTYEQYF; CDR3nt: TGCGCCAGCAGTTCTACAGGGGGTTCAACCTACGAGCAGTACTTC
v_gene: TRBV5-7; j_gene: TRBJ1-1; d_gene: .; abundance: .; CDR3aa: CANSPGPKNTEAFF; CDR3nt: TGTGCCAACTCTCCGGGCCCTAAGAACACTGAAGCTTTCTTT
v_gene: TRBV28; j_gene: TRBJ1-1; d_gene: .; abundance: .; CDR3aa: CASSFRGPEAFF; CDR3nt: TGTGCCAGCAGTTTCCGGGGCCCTGAAGCTTTCTTT
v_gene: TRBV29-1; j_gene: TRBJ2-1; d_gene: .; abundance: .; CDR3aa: CSVSWYNEQFF; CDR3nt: TGCAGCGTCTCGTGGTACAATGAGCAGTTCTTC
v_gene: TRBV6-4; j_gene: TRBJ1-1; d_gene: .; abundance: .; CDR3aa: CASSKEFDRNTEAFF; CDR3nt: TGTGCCAGCAGCAAAGAATTCGACAGGAACACTGAAGCTTTCTTT
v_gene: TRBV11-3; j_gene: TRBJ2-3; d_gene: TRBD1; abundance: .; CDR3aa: CASSTLDREDTQYF; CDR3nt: TGTGCCAGCAGCACCCTAGACAGGGAGGATACGCAGTATTTT
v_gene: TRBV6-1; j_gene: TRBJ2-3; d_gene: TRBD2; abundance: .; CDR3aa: CASSEGLAGDYTDTQYF; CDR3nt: TGTGCCAGCAGTGAAGGCCTAGCGGGAGACTACACAGATACGCAGTATTTT
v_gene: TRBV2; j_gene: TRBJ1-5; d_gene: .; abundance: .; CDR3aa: CASSGAGPQHF; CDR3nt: TGTGCCAGCAGTGGGGCAGGGCCCCAGCATTTT